This entry concerns a single T cell receptor beta chain. Its cognate antigen is unknown. This record belongs to a study of beta chain features in type 1 diabetes. Study results and caveats: It was among patients, rather than healthy donors, that naive, central memory and Treg TCRB repertoires appeared more similar. Whatever favoring of shorter templates PCR might show would apply equally to patients and controls.

CDR1 LNHDA and CDR2 SQIVND come from the germline V gene (reference sequence). The CDR3 spans 14 residues. V lost 9 bases and J lost 4, with 17 bases in between. Expressed TCRB transcripts were sequenced because the entire RNA isolate underwent reverse transcription. Each sample of naive, central memory or regulatory T cells had, on average, approximately 3.5 million reads. Sequencing was performed with immunoSEQ multiplex PCR; in TCRdb, only in-frame clones are kept and a portion is missing. The data contain about half a million clones, over 25% of them singletons. The chain recombines TRBV19 with TRBJ2-3, with D perhaps being TRBD1 or TRBD2 (5 bases each). Input material: naive CD4+ T cells from blood. The sequence was collected from a man aged 18 to 29 in good health. CDR3 amino acids: CASLDLRGADTQYF. CDR3 nucleotides: TGTGCCAGCCTGGATCTGCGAGGGGCAGATACGCAGTATTTT.